At least ten counts were recorded for the clone carrying this T cell receptor (beta chain). Its target is unknown. The germline V gene encodes CDR1 DFQATT and CDR2 SNEGSKA (reference sequence). The V gene lost 0 bases and the J gene lost 5 bases, with 13 bases spanning the gap. This CDR3 comprises 15 residues. Preparation of the unsorted libraries drew on 2 million PBMCs stored at -80 C. The sample comes from a study of neurological immune-mediated disorders. The study, taken as a whole, reports: The study found no CDR3 amino acid sequences shared by expanded clones across subjects, suggesting private repertoires in all groups.

With 10-nucleotide random UMIs included, cDNA was synthesized by 5'RACE. Over 160 million TCR-beta sequences from 15-18 subjects came from every sequencing run. TCRdb redid the calling of the 5' RACE reads with MiXCR, one entry per CDR3 protein. The sample lists tens of thousands of distinct CDR3 sequences, about 10% occurring once. Material for sequencing was PBMCs. This TCR was sampled from a woman aged 60 to 75 with HTLV-1-associated myelopathy (HAM/TSP). V is TRBV20-1 and J is TRBJ1-4; D is perhaps TRBD1 (5 bases). CDR3 sequence (DNA): TGCAGTGCTAGAGATTACCGGGGCGGAAATGAAAAACTGTTTTTT. Its protein product is CSARDYRGGNEKLFF.